These 18 T cell receptor beta chains originate from one sample sequenced in a study of metastatic and nonmetastatic thyroid tumors. Using MiXCR, TCRdb reanalyzed the PCR reads. The profile shows 13,000 or so clones, 20% to 30% of them singletons. None of the patients had undergone any treatment ahead of thyroid surgery. Material: adjacent normal tissue. Receptors originate from a female donor with papillary thyroid cancer or a benign thyroid nodule (not recorded which). Some clones in this sample may be carry-over from other donors' samples.

The chain carries TRBV19 and TRBJ1-4; D may be TRBD1 (6 bases). V was trimmed by 4 bases and J by 5 bases, leaving 17 bases between them. CDR3 size: 16 residues. CDR1 is LNHDA and CDR2 is SQIVND in the germline V gene (reference sequence). The CDR3 is CASSSRTGTRNEKLFF. The CDR3 coding sequence is TGTGCCAGTAGTAGCCGAACAGGGACCAGGAATGAAAAACTGTTTTTT.

This clone was counted many times. Other nucleotide sequences from this sample produce the same CDR3. The CDR3 DNA follows: TGCGCCAGCAGCTCACTAGCGGATAGCACAGATACGCAGTATTTT. Protein sequence: CASSSLADSTDTQYF. The gene calls are TRBV5-1 and TRBJ2-3; TRBD2 agrees at 8 bases. CDR3 length equals 15 residues. J gave up 0 bases and V 3 bases, and 3 bases lay outside the gene matches. Looked up from germline, CDR1 is SGHRS and CDR2 is YFSETQ.

This chain uses TRBV11-2 with TRBJ2-7; D call uncertain. Germline loops: CDR1 SGHAT, CDR2 FQNNGV. V dropped 1 base and J dropped 3 bases, with 10 bases sitting between them. This CDR3 is built from 14 residues. CDR3 protein: CASSLGSIYYEQYF. The CDR3 nucleotides read TGTGCCAGCAGCTTAGGGTCTATCTACTACGAGCAGTACTTC.

The V gene is TRBV28, the J gene TRBJ1-1, with TRBD1 matching over 10 bases. The CDR3 is 15 residues long. V shed 6 bases and J 7 bases; nucleotides not matched to a gene: 11. Germline CDR1 and CDR2: MDHEN and SYDVKM. CDR3 amino acids: CASSHRSTGGREAFF. The CDR3 bases are TGTGCCAGCAGCCACCGATCGACAGGGGGCCGTGAAGCTTTCTTT.

By share, this clone ranks as medium-sized. This chain connects TRBV15 to TRBJ2-7, with TRBD1 matching over 8 bases. V lost 8 bases to trimming and J lost 3 bases; unmatched junction nucleotides: 6. This CDR3 comprises 13 residues. CDR1 and CDR2 (germline): LNHNV, YYDKDF (reference sequence). CDR3 in DNA: TGTGCCACCGCGAAACAGGGGGACTACGAGCAGTACTTC. Translation: CATAKQGDYEQYF.

This clone was counted between two and nine times. V gene TRBV19 combines with J gene TRBJ1-1; D remains unclear. V was cut by 3 bases and J by 2 bases, with 7 bases left in between. The CDR3 has 13 amino acids. Germline CDR1 and CDR2: LNHDA and SQIVND (reference sequence). The CDR3 here is CASSIEGNTEAFF. CDR3 coding DNA: TGTGCCAGTAGTATCGAGGGAAACACTGAAGCTTTCTTT.

This clone was observed a handful of times. V and J are TRBV5-6 and TRBJ2-7, with a weak D call TRBD1 (5 bases). This CDR3 is 14 amino acids long. Trimming removed 4 bases at V and 2 bases at J, with 13 bases between. CDR1 and CDR2 from the germline V gene are SGHDT and YYEEEE. The CDR3 loop is CASSPPAGPYEQYF. CDR3 bases: TGTGCCAGCAGCCCGCCGGCAGGGCCCTACGAGCAGTACTTC.

This clone is labeled medium-sized (0.01 to 0.1%). This chain joins TRBV24-1 and TRBJ2-3; D not certain. The CDR3 is 15 residues long. Germline lookup yields CDR1 KGHDR and CDR2 SFDVKD. The V end was cut by 4 bases, the J end by 2 bases, with 12 bases between. CDR3 in amino acids: CATSDTRSATDTQYF. The CDR3 DNA reads TGTGCCACCAGTGACACCCGATCAGCCACAGATACGCAGTATTTT.

This clone was observed at least ten times. Other DNA sequences of this sample code for an identical CDR3. This chain joins TRBV20-1 and TRBJ1-2; unclear D gene. Per germline, CDR1 DFQATT and CDR2 SNEGSKA (reference sequence). Trimming shortened V by 3 bases and J by 7 bases, and 18 bases separated the two germline ends. CDR3 length: 14 amino acids. The CDR3 DNA is TGCAGTGCTAGTCCGCTAGAGTATTCGGGTGGCTACACCTTC. Encoded protein: CSASPLEYSGGYTF.

This clone is categorized as medium-sized. CDR3 DNA sequence: TGTGCCAGCCAGGGTGGCGTACGGTACAATGAGCAGTTCTTC. Its translation: CASQGGVRYNEQFF. The chain uses TRBV7-9 and TRBJ2-1; TRBD1 might be the D (5 bases). The V and J ends lost 8 bases and 4 bases respectively, with 15 bases between them. From germline, CDR1 is SEHNR and CDR2 FQNEAQ (reference sequence). This CDR3 is built from 14 residues.

V gene TRBV9 combines with J gene TRBJ2-1; TRBD2 is a possible D gene (6 bases). The V end was cut by 4 bases, the J end by 9 bases, with 17 bases between. The germline V gene encodes CDR1 SGDLS and CDR2 YYNGEE. This CDR3 comprises 14 residues. The DNA of the CDR3 is TGTGCCAGCAGCCCGGGGGAAAGGGGCGGTGAGCAGTTCTTC. Its protein is CASSPGERGGEQFF.

The count of this clone is one. This chain connects TRBV19 to TRBJ1-6, with 10 positions matching TRBD1. This CDR3 spans 16 amino acids. From germline, CDR1 is LNHDA and CDR2 SQIVND (reference sequence). Trimming took 5 bases from V and 9 from J; bases not matched to a gene: 10. CDR3 nucleotide sequence: TGTGCCAGTAGTCCAAGGACAGGGGGGCTTGGTTCACCCCTCCACTTT. Its translation: CASSPRTGGLGSPLHF. Variable domain in full (rest from reference TRBV19 and TRBJ1-6): DGGITQSPKYLFRKEGQNVTLSCEQNLNHDAMYWYRQDPGQGLRLIYYSQIVNDFQKGDIAEGYSVSREKKESFPLTVTSAQKNPTAFYLCASSPRTGGLGSPLHFGNGTRLTVT.

This clone was detected many times. V and J are TRBV20-1 and TRBJ2-7, with TRBD1 matching 7 bases. CDR1 and CDR2 (germline): DFQATT, SNEGSKA (reference sequence). The trim removed 6 bases at V and 1 base at J, leaving 6 bases unmatched. CDR3 length equals 13 residues. CDR3 in amino acids: CSADNRGSYEQYF. CDR3 nucleotide sequence: TGCAGTGCCGATAACAGGGGTTCCTACGAGCAGTACTTC.

This clone showed up just a few times. Other DNA sequences from this sample encode an identical CDR3 as well. J is TRBJ2-7 and V is TRBV6-1; TRBD2 matches at 9 bases. The germline V gene encodes CDR1 MNHNS and CDR2 SASEGT. V dropped 5 bases and J dropped 6; count of bases not matched to a gene: 11. CDR3 size: 15 residues. The chain's CDR3 is CASSKGGTSGFEQYF. Written as DNA, the CDR3 is TGTGCCAGCAGTAAAGGAGGTACTAGCGGGTTCGAGCAGTACTTC.

Note on this clone: The conserved closing phenylalanine or tryptophan is absent in this CDR3, likely reflecting a read error. The DNA is omitted, as the CDR3 cannot be located on it reliably, and the CDR3 follows TCRdb's listing. The chain links TRBV6-1 to TRBJ1-2; the table's D call, TRBD1, was not checked against the DNA. Germline values: CDR1 MNHNS, CDR2 SASEGT. The CDR3 has 13 amino acids, counting both end residues. The CDR3 here is CASDRNRNYGYPL.

This clone is classed as medium-sized. J is TRBJ2-5 and V is TRBV2; D gene unclear. The CDR3 has 11 amino acids. Trimming took off 4 bases at V and 7 bases at J, with 7 bases between the two ends. Germline assignment: CDR1 SNHLY and CDR2 FYNNEI. The CDR3, as DNA: TGTGCCAGCAGTGGGGAAGGGACCCAGTACTTC. Translated, it gives CASSGEGTQYF.

The chain employs TRBV3-1 and TRBJ2-7, with 7 bases fitting TRBD2. V dropped 4 bases and J dropped 0; count of bases not matched to a gene: 6. The CDR3 has 15 residues. The germline V gene has CDR1 LGHDT and CDR2 YNNKEL (reference sequence). CDR3 bases: TGTGCCAGCAGCCGGGAACTAGCGATCTCCTACGAGCAGTACTTC. It codes for CASSRELAISYEQYF.

The J gene is TRBJ2-1, the V gene TRBV24-1, with D possibly matching TRBD1 (6 bases). The CDR3 covers 14 residues. The germline gives CDR1 KGHDR, CDR2 SFDVKD. With 4 bases removed from V and 2 bases from J, the gap between germline ends came to 8 bases. The CDR3 sequence is CATSEDRPYNEQFF. CDR3 in DNA: TGTGCCACCAGTGAGGACAGACCCTACAATGAGCAGTTCTTC.